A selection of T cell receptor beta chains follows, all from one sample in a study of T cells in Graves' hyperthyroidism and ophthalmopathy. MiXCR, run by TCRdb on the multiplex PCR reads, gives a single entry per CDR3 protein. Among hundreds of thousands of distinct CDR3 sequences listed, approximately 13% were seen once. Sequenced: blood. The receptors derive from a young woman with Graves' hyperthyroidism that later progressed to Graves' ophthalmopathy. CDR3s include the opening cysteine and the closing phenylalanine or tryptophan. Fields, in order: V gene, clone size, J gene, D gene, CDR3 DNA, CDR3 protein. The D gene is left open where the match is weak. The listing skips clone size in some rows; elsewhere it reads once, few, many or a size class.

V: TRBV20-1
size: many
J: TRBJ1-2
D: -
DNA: TGCAGTGCTAGGGCCAGGAACTATGGCTACACCTTC
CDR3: CSARARNYGYTF

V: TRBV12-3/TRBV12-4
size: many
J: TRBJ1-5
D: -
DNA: TGTGCCAGCAGTTTATCTGAGAGCAATCAGCCCCAGCATTTT
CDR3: CASSLSESNQPQHF

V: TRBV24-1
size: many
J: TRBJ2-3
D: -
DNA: TGTGCCACCAGTGGGGGTCCCGCCTCGCAGTATTTT
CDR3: CATSGGPASQYF

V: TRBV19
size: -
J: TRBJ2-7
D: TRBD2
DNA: TGTGCCAGTAGAGCGGGGGGGCAATACGAGCAGTACTTC
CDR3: CASRAGGQYEQYF

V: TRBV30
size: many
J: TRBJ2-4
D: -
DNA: TGTGCCTGGAGTGCCGACAGAGGTTTAGCCAAAAACATTCAGTACTTC
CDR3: CAWSADRGLAKNIQYF

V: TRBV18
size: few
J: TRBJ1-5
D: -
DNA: TGTGCCAGCTCACCAAGCACAGGGAGAAATCAGCCCCAGCATTTT
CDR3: CASSPSTGRNQPQHF

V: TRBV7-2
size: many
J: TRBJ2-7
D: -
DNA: TGTGCCAGCAGCTTAGGGGGCAGTCGTCGAGAGCAGTACTTC
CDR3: CASSLGGSRREQYF

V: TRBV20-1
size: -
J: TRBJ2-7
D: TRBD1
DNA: TGCAGTGCCAATAGTCCCGGGACAGGTTCCTACGAGCAGTACTTC
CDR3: CSANSPGTGSYEQYF

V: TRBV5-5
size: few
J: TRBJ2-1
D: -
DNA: TGTGCCAGCAGCTTGGACGGGCCTAGCTCCTACAATGAGCAGTTCTTC
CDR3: CASSLDGPSSYNEQFF

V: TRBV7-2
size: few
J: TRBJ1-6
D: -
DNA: TGTGCCAGCAGCCCTCAAAGATATAATTCACCCCTCCACTTT
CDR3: CASSPQRYNSPLHF

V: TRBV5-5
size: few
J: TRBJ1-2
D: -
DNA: TGTGCCAGCAGCTGGAGGACAGAAAGTAACTATGGCTACACCTTC
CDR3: CASSWRTESNYGYTF

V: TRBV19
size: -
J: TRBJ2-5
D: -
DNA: TGTGCCAGTAGTATGGGGGTTCTGGAGACCCAGTACTTC
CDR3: CASSMGVLETQYF

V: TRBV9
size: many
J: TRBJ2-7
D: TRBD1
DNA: TGTGCCAGCAGCGCCGCAGTCGGGACAGGGAACTACGAGCAGTACTTC
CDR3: CASSAAVGTGNYEQYF

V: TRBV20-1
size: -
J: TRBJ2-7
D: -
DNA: TGCAGTGTCAGGGGGCCTAGCGGCTCCTACGAGCAGTACTTC
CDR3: CSVRGPSGSYEQYF

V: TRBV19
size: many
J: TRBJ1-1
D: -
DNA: TGTGCCAGTACCAAAGCGAAGGGAGGGTACACTGAAGCTTTCTTT
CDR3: CASTKAKGGYTEAFF

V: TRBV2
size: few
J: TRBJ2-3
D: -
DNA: TGTGCCAGCTCCCGAGGGGGGCAGGGAGTCTATGATACGCAGTATTTT
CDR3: CASSRGGQGVYDTQYF

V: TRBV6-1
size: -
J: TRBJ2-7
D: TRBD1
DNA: TGTGCCAGCAGTGAACCCCGGGACAGGCCTATCGAGCAGTACTTC
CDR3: CASSEPRDRPIEQYF

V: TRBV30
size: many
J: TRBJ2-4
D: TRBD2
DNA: TGTGCCTGGAGTAGCACACCTGGACTAGCGGCGAACATTCAGTACTTC
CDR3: CAWSSTPGLAANIQYF

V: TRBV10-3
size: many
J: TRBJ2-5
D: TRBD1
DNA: TGTGCCATGGGACAGGGGGTTCAAGAGACCCAGTACTTC
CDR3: CAMGQGVQETQYF

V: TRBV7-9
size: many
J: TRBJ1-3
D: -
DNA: TGTGCCAGCAGCTTAGGTCGCGATCCTCGGAACACCATATATTTT
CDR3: CASSLGRDPRNTIYF

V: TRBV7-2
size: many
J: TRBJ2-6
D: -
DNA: TGTGCCAGCAGCCCCGGACGAGGGGCCGGGGCCAACGTCCTGACTTTC
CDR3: CASSPGRGAGANVLTF

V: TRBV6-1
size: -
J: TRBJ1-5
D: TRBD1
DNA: TGTGCCACCTCCTTGGGACAGTATAGCAATCAGCCCCAGCATTTT
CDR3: CATSLGQYSNQPQHF

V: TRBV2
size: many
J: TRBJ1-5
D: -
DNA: TGTGCCAGCAGTCGACAGGAACCTCAGCCCCAGCATTTT
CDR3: CASSRQEPQPQHF

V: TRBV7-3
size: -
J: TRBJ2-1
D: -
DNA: TGTGCCAGCAGTTACTCGTCGGACGGCTACAATGAGCAGTTCTTC
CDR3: CASSYSSDGYNEQFF

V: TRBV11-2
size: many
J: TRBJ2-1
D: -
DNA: TGTGCCAGCAGAAGTAACCGCTCCTACAATGAGCAGTTCTTC
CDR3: CASRSNRSYNEQFF

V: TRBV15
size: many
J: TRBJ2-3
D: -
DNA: TGTGCCACCAGCCAAGGACGGATTAGCACAGATACGCAGTATTTT
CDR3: CATSQGRISTDTQYF

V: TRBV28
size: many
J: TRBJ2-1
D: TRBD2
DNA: TGTGCCAGCAGTCGAGCGGGAAGAGGTGAGCAGTTCTTC
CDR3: CASSRAGRGEQFF

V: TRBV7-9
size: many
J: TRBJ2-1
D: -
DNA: TGTGCCAGCGGAGGCAGTCGCGGGCCCCGCTTGAGGGAGCAGTTCTTC
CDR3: CASGGSRGPRLREQFF

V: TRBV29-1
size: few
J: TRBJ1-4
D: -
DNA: TGCAGCGTGGGAATGGATAGTGAAAAACTGTTTTTT
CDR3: CSVGMDSEKLFF

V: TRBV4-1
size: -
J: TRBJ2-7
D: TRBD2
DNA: TGCGCCAGCAGCCAACCAGGACTAGCGGTCTTCTACGAGCAGTACTTC
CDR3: CASSQPGLAVFYEQYF

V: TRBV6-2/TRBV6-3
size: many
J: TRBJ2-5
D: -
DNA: TGTGCCAGCAGTTACCCAATAGAGACCCAGTACTTC
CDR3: CASSYPIETQYF

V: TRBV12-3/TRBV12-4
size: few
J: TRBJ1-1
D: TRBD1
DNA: TGTGCCAGCAGGCAAACACAGGGGGCGAGTACTGAAGCTTTCTTT
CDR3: CASRQTQGASTEAFF

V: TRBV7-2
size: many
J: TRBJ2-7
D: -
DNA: TGTGCCAGCAGCCCATTTAACCCCTACGAGCAGTACTTC
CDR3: CASSPFNPYEQYF

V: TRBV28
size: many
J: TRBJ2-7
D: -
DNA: TGTGCCAGCGGGGTGGGTCGGTCCTACGAGCAGTACTTC
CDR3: CASGVGRSYEQYF

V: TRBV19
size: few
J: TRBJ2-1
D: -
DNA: TGTGCCAGTAGCTGGGACCAGGGGTGGTACAATGAGCAGTTCTTC
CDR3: CASSWDQGWYNEQFF

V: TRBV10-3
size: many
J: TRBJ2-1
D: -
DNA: TGTGCCATCAGTGAGTGGGAGGACAATGAGCAGTTCTTC
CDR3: CAISEWEDNEQFF

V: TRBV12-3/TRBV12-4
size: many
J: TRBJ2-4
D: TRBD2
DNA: TGTGCCAGCAGTTTCGGGAGGCCAGAGGACATTCAGTACTTC
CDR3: CASSFGRPEDIQYF

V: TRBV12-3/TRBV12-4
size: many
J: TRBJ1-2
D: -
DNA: TGTGCCAGCAGCGGTGAGAGGATCTATGGCTACACCTTC
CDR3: CASSGERIYGYTF

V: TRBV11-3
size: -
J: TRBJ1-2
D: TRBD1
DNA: TGTGCCAGCAGCTCGAGGGGGCGCGGTGGCTACACCTTC
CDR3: CASSSRGRGGYTF

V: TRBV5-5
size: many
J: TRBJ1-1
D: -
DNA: TGTGCCAGCAGCTTCCGTCAGGACAACACTGAAGCTTTCTTT
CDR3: CASSFRQDNTEAFF

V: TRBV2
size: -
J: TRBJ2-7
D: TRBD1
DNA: TGTGCCAGCAGTCGGACAGGGGGAGCTTCCGAGCAGTACTTC
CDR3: CASSRTGGASEQYF

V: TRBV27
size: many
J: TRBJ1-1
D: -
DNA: TGTGCCAGCAGTTCCTCATTAATGAACACTGAAGCTTTCTTT
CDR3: CASSSSLMNTEAFF

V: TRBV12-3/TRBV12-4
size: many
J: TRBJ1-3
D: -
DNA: TGTGCCAGCAGTTTAGAAACGAGCTCCTCTGGAAACACCATATATTTT
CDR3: CASSLETSSSGNTIYF

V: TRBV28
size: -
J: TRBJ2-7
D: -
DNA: TGTTGCACACGTCCTGAGGGAAACGAGCAGTACTTC
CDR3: CCTRPEGNEQYF

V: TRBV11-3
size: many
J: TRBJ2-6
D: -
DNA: TGTGCCAGCAGCTCCCCCGGAGAGGGCCGCTCTGGGGCCAACGTCCTGACTTTC
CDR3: CASSSPGEGRSGANVLTF

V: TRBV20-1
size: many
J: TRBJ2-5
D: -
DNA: TGCAGTGCCTTCCAGGGAGGGACCCAGTACTTC
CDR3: CSAFQGGTQYF

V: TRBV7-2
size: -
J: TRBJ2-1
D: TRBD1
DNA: TGTGCCAGCAGCACACCCGGTACGACAGGGGTCAATGAGCAGTTCTTC
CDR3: CASSTPGTTGVNEQFF

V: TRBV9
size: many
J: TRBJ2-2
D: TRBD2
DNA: TGTGCCAGCAGCGTAGGGCTAGCGGGAGATGGCGGGGAGCTGTTTTTT
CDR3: CASSVGLAGDGGELFF

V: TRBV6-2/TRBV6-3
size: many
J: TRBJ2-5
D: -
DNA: TGTGCCAGCAGTTACTCGGGACATTCGGAGACCCAGTACTTC
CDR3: CASSYSGHSETQYF

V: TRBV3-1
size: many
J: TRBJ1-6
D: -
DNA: TGTGCCAGCAGCCAAGGGGGCAGCGATAATTCACCCCTCCACTTT
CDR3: CASSQGGSDNSPLHF

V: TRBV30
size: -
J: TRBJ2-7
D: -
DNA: TGTGCCTGTGCCCCAGTCGACTACGAGCAGTACTTC
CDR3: CACAPVDYEQYF

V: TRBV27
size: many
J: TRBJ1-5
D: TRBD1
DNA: TGTGCCAGCAGTTCGCCCTCACAGGGGGGCAATCAGCCCCAGCATTTT
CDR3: CASSSPSQGGNQPQHF